This TCR beta chain came from a study of beta chain features in type 1 diabetes. Expressed TCRB transcripts were sequenced after all isolated RNA was converted to cDNA. Data came from immunoSEQ multiplex PCR; TCRdb stores just in-frame clones and leaves some out. This table has about 160,000 clones, approximately 10% appearing once. CDR3 length: 15 amino acids. Germline V CDR1 and CDR2: SGHRS, YFSETQ. V shed 0 bases and J shed 8 bases, with 17 bases lying between them. The table lists this clone with a few counts. Its antigen is as yet unknown. Study findings and constraints: Type 1 diabetes patients had moderately but significantly shorter TCRB CDR3s in all four CD4+ subsets. Insertion counts at VDJ junctions were lower in type 1 diabetes patients, who also showed more deletions there.

The clonotype originates from a woman aged 25 to 45 with type 1 diabetes. The specimen sequenced was central memory CD4+ T cells from blood. The V call is TRBV5-1, the J call TRBJ1-2, with D maybe TRBD1 (5 bases). The CDR3, as DNA: TGCGCCAGCAGCTTGGTGGTGTCAGGGTTAGACGGCTACACCTTC. This translates into CASSLVVSGLDGYTF.